Listed below are T cell receptor beta chains from one sample, sequenced in a study of STAT5B mutations in CD4+ large granular lymphocyte leukemia. TCRdb's table, derived via immunoSEQ multiplex PCR, lists solely in-frame clones and lacks some. Among roughly 34,000 clones, more than 65% were seen once, and the ten largest hold 6.5% to 9%. Source material: CD4+ T cells from blood buffy coats. These receptors were collected from a human donor in good health. CDR3s include the opening cysteine and the closing phenylalanine or tryptophan. D genes are given only for firm matches. The size field is filled for only some rows; it gives once, few, many or a size class.

j_call | v_call | clone_size | d_call | cdr3_aa | cdr3_nt
TRBJ2-5 | TRBV19 | - | - | CASRPSLQYQETQYF | TGTGCCAGCCGGCCGTCCCTACAGTACCAAGAGACCCAGTACTTC
TRBJ2-7 | TRBV5-4 | - | TRBD1 | CASSLEDRGNDEQYF | TGTGCCAGCAGCTTGGAGGACAGGGGGAACGACGAGCAGTACTTC
TRBJ1-1 | TRBV15 | few | TRBD1 | CATSRGFGLGTGGTEAFF | TGTGCCACCAGCAGAGGATTTGGACTAGGGACAGGGGGGACTGAAGCTTTCTTT
TRBJ1-2 | TRBV19 | - | - | CASTPSAGGRGGYTF | TGTGCCAGTACCCCATCGGCTGGGGGCAGGGGCGGCTACACCTTC
TRBJ2-2 | TRBV7-6 | - | - | CASSPSPRVNTGELFF | TGTGCCAGCAGCCCTTCCCCCAGGGTGAACACCGGGGAGCTGTTTTTT
TRBJ1-2 | TRBV7-2 | - | TRBD1 | CASSHRDRDYGYTF | TGTGCCAGCAGCCACCGGGACAGGGACTATGGCTACACCTTC
TRBJ1-2 | TRBV19 | - | - | CASTSGQIYGYTF | TGTGCCAGTACGAGTGGGCAGATCTATGGCTACACCTTC
TRBJ2-2 | TRBV11-2 | - | - | CASSFQRDTGELFF | TGTGCCAGCAGCTTCCAAAGGGACACCGGGGAGCTGTTTTTT
TRBJ1-1 | TRBV6-1 | - | - | CASSEAPTSIDTEAFF | TGTGCCAGCAGCGAAGCCCCAACCTCAATCGACACTGAAGCTTTCTTT
TRBJ2-7 | TRBV5-1 | - | - | CASTPGVFPYEQYF | TGCGCCAGCACCCCCGGAGTCTTCCCCTACGAGCAGTACTTC
TRBJ2-2 | TRBV19 | - | - | CASRQRTGELFF | TGTGCCAGTAGACAGCGGACCGGGGAGCTGTTTTTT
TRBJ2-1 | TRBV15 | - | - | CATSREGPYFEQFF | TGTGCCACCAGCAGAGAAGGTCCCTATTTTGAGCAGTTCTTC
TRBJ2-7 | TRBV5-4 | - | TRBD2 | CASSIAGLGYEQYF | TGTGCCAGCAGCATCGCGGGACTAGGGTACGAGCAGTACTTC
TRBJ1-1 | TRBV5-5 | few | - | CASGQRLEAFF | TGTGCCAGCGGACAGCGCCTAGAAGCTTTCTTT
TRBJ1-3 | TRBV11-2 | few | - | CASSPRGISGNTIYF | TGTGCCAGCAGCCCACGCGGGATCTCTGGAAACACCATATATTTT
TRBJ1-5 | TRBV27 | few | TRBD1 | CASSNRDRNQPQHF | TGTGCCAGCAGTAACCGGGACAGAAATCAGCCCCAGCATTTT
TRBJ2-5 | TRBV4-1 | once | - | CASSQPLASPPETQYF | TGCGCCAGCAGCCAACCTCTAGCGAGCCCGCCGGAGACCCAGTACTTC
TRBJ2-1 | TRBV9 | - | - | CASSPPARQYNEQFF | TGTGCCAGCAGCCCTCCGGCTCGACAGTACAATGAGCAGTTCTTC